In its sample, the clone carrying this TCR beta chain was seen a few times. Its specificity is unknown. For TCRbeta, the library was prepared with unique molecular identifiers. Via MiXCR, TCRdb re-called the PCR reads, giving one row per CDR3 protein. The top ten clones hold 14% of a sample with 550,000 to 600,000 distinct CDR3 sequences, 23% of them seen once. These data come from a study of T-cell reconstitution after alpha-beta-depleted transplantation in children. This CDR3 has 14 amino acids. V lost 5 bases to trimming and J lost 2 bases; unmatched junction nucleotides: 5. Study-level findings and limits: Reported findings indicate that, about two months after transplant, alpha-beta T cells came from several hundred expanded clones, which were derived from non-depleted graft cells.

The receptor was derived from a boy less than two years old who had a stem cell transplant for acute myeloid leukemia, so the T cells may come from the graft donor. This chain connects TRBV12-3 or TRBV12-4 to TRBJ2-5, with TRBD1 identical over 7 bases. The source material was PBMCs, mostly from graft donor cells, sampled 360 days after TCRalphabeta/CD19-depleted stem cell transplant. This CDR3 reads CASSIGTVQETQYF. The CDR3, as DNA: TGTGCCAGCAGTATCGGGACAGTACAAGAGACCCAGTACTTC.